This TCR beta chain is drawn from a study of PD-1 blockade in classical Hodgkin lymphoma. Study-level findings and limits: Newly diagnosed patients reportedly had lower baseline TCR diversity than healthy donors. Differences between repertoires have undefined causes, possibly disease activity or prior therapy. Significantly greater TCR diversity emerged by C4D1 in CD4+ cells but not CD8+ cells. Individuals initiating nivolumab under 1 year after ASCT were excluded.

For this clone: Its antigen is not known.

This CDR3 comprises 15 residues. Germline lookup yields CDR1 SGHAT and CDR2 FQNNGV. Trimming at V came to 1 base and at J to 7 bases, leaving 7 bases not matched to a gene. Each of the patients experienced relapse following autologous stem cell transplantation, and their brentuximab vedotin exposure differed. Magnetic negative selection was used to purify CD4+ T cells from PBMCs that had been thawed. Profiled with immunoSEQ multiplex PCR; TCRdb holds only in-frame clones, not every one. Among under 30,000 clones listed, 85% were seen once. The sequence was collected from a human donor with classical Hodgkin lymphoma. This chain joins TRBV11-2 and TRBJ2-7, with TRBD2 matching over 10 bases. The source was CD4+ T cells from blood, collected at baseline. In DNA, the CDR3 is TGTGCCAGCAGCTTAGTGGGGCTAGCGGGAGTTGAGCAGTACTTC. It specifies CASSLVGLAGVEQYF.